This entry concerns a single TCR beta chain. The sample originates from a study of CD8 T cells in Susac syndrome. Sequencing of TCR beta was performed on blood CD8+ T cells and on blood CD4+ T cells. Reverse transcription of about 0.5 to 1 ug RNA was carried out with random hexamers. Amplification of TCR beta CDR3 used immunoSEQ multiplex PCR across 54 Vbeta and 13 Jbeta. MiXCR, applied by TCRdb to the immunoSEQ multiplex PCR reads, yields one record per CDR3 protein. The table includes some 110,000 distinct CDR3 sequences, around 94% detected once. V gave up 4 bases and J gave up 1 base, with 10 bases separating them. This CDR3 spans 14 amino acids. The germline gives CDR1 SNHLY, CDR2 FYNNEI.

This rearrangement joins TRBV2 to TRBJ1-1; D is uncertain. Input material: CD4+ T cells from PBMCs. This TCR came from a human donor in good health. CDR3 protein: CASSGNPGNTEAFF. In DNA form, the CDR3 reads TGTGCCAGCAGTGGGAACCCGGGGAACACTGAAGCTTTCTTT.